This entry lists 9 T cell receptor beta chains sequenced from one sample in a study of blood T cell repertoires in COVID-19. Measured with immunoSEQ multiplex PCR; TCRdb has only the in-frame clones, and not every one. The sample shows over 150,000 clones, around 84% of them seen only once. The material sequenced was PBMCs or T cells enriched from blood (not recorded which). The receptor set was obtained from a middle-aged man who had recovered from COVID-19.

The CDR3 coding sequence is TGCGCCAGCAGCCAAGATCGGGTCCGGGGGAATGAAGCTTTCTTT. Amino acids: CASSQDRVRGNEAFF. The chain combines TRBV4-1 with TRBJ1-1, with D tentatively TRBD1 (5 bases). CDR1 is MGHRA and CDR2 is YSYEKL in the germline V gene. Trimming took 0 bases from V and 7 from J, leaving 15 bases between them. This CDR3 spans 15 amino acids.

The gene calls are TRBV14 and TRBJ1-3, with TRBD1 identical over 7 bases. Germline CDR1 reads SGHDN; CDR2 reads FVKESK. The V gene end was trimmed by 2 bases and the J gene end by 4 bases; junction bases not matched to a gene: 5. The CDR3 sequence is 15 residues long. This CDR3 reads CASSQIGTAGNTIYF. As DNA, the CDR3 is TGTGCCAGCAGCCAAATCGGGACAGCCGGAAACACCATATATTTT. Looking up the rest from reference TRBV14 and TRBJ1-3 gives the full variable domain: EAGVTQFPSHSVIEKGQTVTLRCDPISGHDNLYWYRRVMGKEIKFLLHFVKESKQDESGMPNNRFLAERTGGTYSTLKVQPAELEDSGVYFCASSQIGTAGNTIYFGEGSWLTVV.

Here the CDR3 reads CASSFQGRKLFF. CDR3 DNA sequence: TGTGCCAGCAGCTTTCAGGGCAGGAAACTGTTTTTT. The chain couples TRBV5-8 to TRBJ1-4; the D gene is possibly TRBD1 (5 bases). V was clipped by 2 bases and J by 11 bases, with 10 bases between them. Germline lookup yields CDR1 SGHTS and CDR2 YDEGEE. CDR3 length: 12 residues.

The CDR3 sequence: CASSPQSSGNTIYF. Here the CDR3 DNA reads TGTGCCAGCAGCCCACAGAGCTCTGGAAACACCATATATTTT. The chain joins TRBV3-1 (or the pseudogene TRBV3-2) to TRBJ1-3; no clear D. Deletions cut 4 bases from V and 0 bases from J, with 7 bases between. Germline V gene data show CDR1 as LGHDT and CDR2 as YNNKEL (reference sequence). The CDR3 runs 14 residues.

This clone was counted between two and nine times. V gene TRBV6-5 combines with J gene TRBJ1-3, with TRBD1 as a possible D gene (5 bases). The CDR3 runs to 16 residues. The V gene's germline CDR1 is MNHEY and CDR2 SVGAGI. V lost 2 bases and J 0 bases, leaving 11 bases between the germline ends. CDR3 sequence reads: CASSYGAQSSGNTIYF. CDR3 sequence (DNA): TGTGCCAGCAGTTACGGGGCCCAATCCTCTGGAAACACCATATATTTT.

This clone came up a few times. The V call is TRBV29-1, the J call TRBJ1-2; possible D gene TRBD1, 5 bases. The CDR3 is 12 amino acids. Trimming removed 5 bases at V and 1 base at J, with 8 bases between. The V gene's germline CDR1 is SQVTM and CDR2 ANQGSEA. DNA for the CDR3: TGCAGCGTTACGACAGATAACTATGGCTACACCTTC. Its protein product is CSVTTDNYGYTF.

V is TRBV23-1 and J is TRBJ1-2, with TRBD1 matching over 9 bases. TRBV23-1 is recorded as an ORF, its role being uncertain. This CDR3 spans 16 amino acids. The J segment lost 6 bases and the V segment lost 3 bases, leaving 11 bases of the junction unmatched. DNA of the CDR3: TGCGCCAGCAGTCATCAACCCAGGACAGGGGTTGATGGCTACACCTTC. Amino acids: CASSHQPRTGVDGYTF.

The J gene is TRBJ1-4, the V gene TRBV11-3; no clear D. This CDR3 is built from 16 residues. Germline loops: CDR1 SGHNT, CDR2 YENEEA. Trimming stripped 1 base from V and 2 bases from J, with 11 bases between. The CDR3 loop is CASSLAGEATNEKLFF. The CDR3, as DNA: TGTGCCAGCAGCTTAGCCGGGGAAGCCACTAATGAAAAACTGTTTTTT.

This clone was observed once. This chain joins TRBV7-9 and TRBJ1-1, with TRBD1 as a possible D gene (5 bases). Germline V gene data show CDR1 as SEHNR and CDR2 as FQNEAQ (reference sequence). V gave up 3 bases and J gave up 4 bases, with 18 bases separating them. This CDR3 spans 16 amino acids. The CDR3 nucleotides are TGTGCCAGCAGCTTTTCATTGGCAGGGAAGGTCACTGAAGCTTTCTTT. Residues: CASSFSLAGKVTEAFF.